This T cell receptor (beta chain) derives from a study of cytomegalovirus exposure and HLA in healthy donors. Study context: Falling in the Caucasian-associated ancestry cluster were 65% to 90% of some 400 genotyped donors. Findings of the study overall: Further analysis, carried out later, found HLA-associated TCR beta chains more clonally expanded than equally common other chains. A later analysis revealed that TCR association rates differed between HLA loci, peaking at DRB1 and bottoming out at HLA-C. Segments of the TCR beta V type were, in most cases, productive about 90% or about 30% of the time in an earlier analysis.

This PCR relied on a set of 60 Vbeta primers and 13 Jbeta primers. The repertoire was sequenced with immunoSEQ multiplex PCR; TCRdb's copy has only in-frame clones and lacks some. The sample has roughly 140,000 clones, over 70% seen once. From germline, CDR1 is SEHNR and CDR2 FQNEAQ (reference sequence). Deletions cut 2 bases from V and 6 bases from J, with 10 bases between. The CDR3 runs to 14 residues. Concerning this clone: Antigen specificity is unknown.

Sequencing input: PBMCs. The clonotype was recovered from a man aged 30-40 years in good health and CMV-seropositive. The chain couples TRBV7-9 to TRBJ2-2, with D perhaps matching TRBD2 (5 bases). Here the CDR3 reads CASSLTPRAGELFF. The CDR3 region has the DNA TGTGCCAGCAGCTTAACTCCGCGGGCCGGGGAGCTGTTTTTT.